A selection of T cell receptor beta chains follows, all from one sample in a study of T cell repertoires in cytomegalovirus infection. TCRdb called the reads again in MiXCR, with one record for every CDR3 protein. Of around 490,000 distinct CDR3 sequences listed, around 27% are singletons. What was sequenced was PBMCs. All receptors derive from a human donor in good health (CMV status not recorded). Some clones in this sample may be carry-over from other donors' samples. The CDR3 runs from the conserved cysteine through the conserved F or W. The order of the fields is V gene, D gene, J gene, clone size, CDR3 DNA, CDR3 protein. D genes are given only for firm matches. Rows may omit the clone size; those that give it use once, few, many or a size class.

V: TRBV4-1; D: .; J: TRBJ2-1; size: .; DNA: TGCGCCAGCAGCCGAGACCCCAGCTCCTACAATGAGCAGTTCTTC; CDR3: CASSRDPSSYNEQFF
V: TRBV10-3; D: .; J: TRBJ2-2; size: few; DNA: TGTGCCATCAGTGAGGGGGACACGAACACCGGGGAGCTGTTTTTT; CDR3: CAISEGDTNTGELFF
V: TRBV5-4; D: TRBD1; J: TRBJ2-7; size: many; DNA: TGTGCCAGCAGCAGAGGGGACAGTTCAGACGAGCAGTACTTC; CDR3: CASSRGDSSDEQYF
V: TRBV11-2; D: TRBD2; J: TRBJ2-1; size: few; DNA: TGTGCCAGCAGCCGCCCGGGGGTAGGTAGCGGGTGGAGCTCCTACAATGAGCAGTTCTTC; CDR3: CASSRPGVGSGWSSYNEQFF
V: TRBV9; D: TRBD1; J: TRBJ1-1; size: .; DNA: TGTGCCAGCAGCACGGGACAGTCTTCCCCAGGAGCTTTCTTT; CDR3: CASSTGQSSPGAFF
V: TRBV19; D: .; J: TRBJ2-2; size: few; DNA: TGTGCCAGTAGCGGGACCGACTGGGGGGAGCTGTTTTTT; CDR3: CASSGTDWGELFF
V: TRBV10-3; D: TRBD2; J: TRBJ2-3; size: many; DNA: TGTGCCATCAGCCCCAGAGTAGCGGGAGTGAAAACAGATACGCAGTATTTT; CDR3: CAISPRVAGVKTDTQYF
V: TRBV29-1; D: .; J: TRBJ1-1; size: few; DNA: TGCAGCGTGACCCAAAGCACTGAGGCTTTCTTT; CDR3: CSVTQSTEAFF
V: TRBV27; D: TRBD2; J: TRBJ2-7; size: few; DNA: TGTGCCAGCAACCAACTAGCGGGGAGCCGCGAGCAGTACTTC; CDR3: CASNQLAGSREQYF
V: TRBV7-2; D: .; J: TRBJ2-3; size: .; DNA: TGTGCCAGCAGCTTTTCTCCTCGGGATACGCAGTATTTT; CDR3: CASSFSPRDTQYF
V: TRBV15; D: .; J: TRBJ2-1; size: few; DNA: TGTGCCACCAGCAGAGTCCGGCTAGGGGGCAATGAGCAGTTCTTC; CDR3: CATSRVRLGGNEQFF
V: TRBV20-1; D: TRBD1; J: TRBJ1-1; size: .; DNA: TGCAGTGCTAGAGATCTGGGACAGGGGTCGCAGGAAGCTTTCTTT; CDR3: CSARDLGQGSQEAFF
V: TRBV7-6; D: TRBD1; J: TRBJ2-7; size: .; DNA: TGTGCCAGCAGCTCGGGACAGCCCGAGCAGTACTTC; CDR3: CASSSGQPEQYF
V: TRBV4-1; D: TRBD2; J: TRBJ2-6; size: .; DNA: TGCGCCAGCAGCCAAGGATTAGCGGGAGTGACTGGGGCCAACGTCCTGACTTTC; CDR3: CASSQGLAGVTGANVLTF
V: TRBV11-2; D: TRBD2; J: TRBJ2-5; size: few; DNA: TGTGCCAGCAGCTTAGGTGGCACTAGCGGGAGCCGCCAAGAGACCCAGTACTTC; CDR3: CASSLGGTSGSRQETQYF
V: TRBV18; D: .; J: TRBJ1-2; size: few; DNA: TGTGCCAGCTCGTCGGACACCGTCTATGGCTACACCTTC; CDR3: CASSSDTVYGYTF
V: TRBV7-2; D: TRBD1; J: TRBJ2-5; size: .; DNA: TGTGCCAGCAGCTTCCCACAGGGGCTAGGGCAAGAGACCCAGTACTTC; CDR3: CASSFPQGLGQETQYF
V: TRBV29-1; D: TRBD2; J: TRBJ2-2; size: few; DNA: TGCAGCGTTTCGAGCGGGGCGACCGGGGAGCTGTTTTTT; CDR3: CSVSSGATGELFF
V: TRBV7-9; D: TRBD1; J: TRBJ2-1; size: .; DNA: TGTGCCAGCAGCCCGAGGGGACAGGGAAATGAGCAGTTCTTC; CDR3: CASSPRGQGNEQFF
V: TRBV10-3; D: .; J: TRBJ2-2; size: .; DNA: TGTGCCATCAGTGAGACAGGGTACGGGGAGCTGTTTTTT; CDR3: CAISETGYGELFF
V: TRBV7-2; D: .; J: TRBJ2-1; size: many; DNA: TGTGCCAGCAGCTTAGTCTATGAGCAGTTCTTC; CDR3: CASSLVYEQFF
V: TRBV12-3/TRBV12-4; D: TRBD2; J: TRBJ2-1; size: few; DNA: TGTGCCAGCACCCCAGGGCTAGCGGGAGTTGAGCAGTTCTTC; CDR3: CASTPGLAGVEQFF
V: TRBV5-4; D: TRBD2; J: TRBJ2-5; size: few; DNA: TGTGCCAGCAGCTTGACTAGCGGGAGGTCGGAGACCCAGTACTTC; CDR3: CASSLTSGRSETQYF
V: TRBV28; D: TRBD1; J: TRBJ2-5; size: .; DNA: TGTGCCAGCAGTTGGGACAGGCGGAGGGAGACCCAGTACTTC; CDR3: CASSWDRRRETQYF
V: TRBV7-6; D: .; J: TRBJ1-3; size: many; DNA: TGTGCCAGCAGCTCAGAGGGGGGGTTCTCTGGAAACACCATATATTTT; CDR3: CASSSEGGFSGNTIYF
V: TRBV6-1; D: .; J: TRBJ1-3; size: .; DNA: TGTGCCAGCAGCAAGCCGGGGGACTCTGGAAACACCATATATTTT; CDR3: CASSKPGDSGNTIYF
V: TRBV20-1; D: .; J: TRBJ1-1; size: many; DNA: TGCAGTGCCCGCCCCCCCGGGCTGAACACTGAAGCTTTCTTT; CDR3: CSARPPGLNTEAFF
V: TRBV6-2/TRBV6-3; D: .; J: TRBJ1-5; size: .; DNA: TGTGCCAGCAGAAGACAGGCAGGTCAGCCCCAGCATTTT; CDR3: CASRRQAGQPQHF
V: TRBV6-2/TRBV6-3; D: TRBD2; J: TRBJ2-1; size: .; DNA: TGTGCCAGCAGGCTCAGGACTAGCGGGAGAAGTGAGCAGTTCTTC; CDR3: CASRLRTSGRSEQFF
V: TRBV12-5; D: TRBD2; J: TRBJ2-3; size: .; DNA: TGTGCTAGTGGTTTGTACGGACTAGCGGCGCAACGAGATACGCAGTATTTT; CDR3: CASGLYGLAAQRDTQYF
V: TRBV19; D: TRBD2; J: TRBJ2-4; size: few; DNA: TGTGCCAGTAGTATCAGGCTAGCGGGAGATGCGGGAAACATTCAGTACTTC; CDR3: CASSIRLAGDAGNIQYF
V: TRBV7-2; D: .; J: TRBJ2-5; size: .; DNA: TGTGCCAGCAGCCGCTCGACTACTACCCAAGAGACCCAGTACTTC; CDR3: CASSRSTTTQETQYF
V: TRBV7-2; D: TRBD1; J: TRBJ1-6; size: many; DNA: TGTGCCAGCGGGAATACAGGGGATCCACCCCTCCACTTT; CDR3: CASGNTGDPPLHF
V: TRBV28; D: .; J: TRBJ2-7; size: few; DNA: TGTGCCAGCAGTTCTCTAGGGCCCTTCTACGAGCAGTACTTC; CDR3: CASSSLGPFYEQYF
V: TRBV20-1; D: .; J: TRBJ2-2; size: .; DNA: TGCAGTGCTACCCAGGGTAAAGGCACCGGGGAGCTGTTTTTT; CDR3: CSATQGKGTGELFF
V: TRBV7-9; D: TRBD1; J: TRBJ1-4; size: .; DNA: TGTGCCAGCAGCTTTAACTTCCGGACAGGGGTTGAAAAACTGTTTTTT; CDR3: CASSFNFRTGVEKLFF
V: TRBV7-2; D: TRBD1; J: TRBJ1-1; size: many; DNA: TGTGCCAGCACCCCGGGACAGGGATCCACTGAAGCTTTCTTT; CDR3: CASTPGQGSTEAFF
V: TRBV28; D: .; J: TRBJ1-1; size: .; DNA: TGTGCCAGCAGTTTTTTCCCCTCGAACACTGAAGCTTTCTTT; CDR3: CASSFFPSNTEAFF
V: TRBV19; D: .; J: TRBJ1-3; size: .; DNA: TGTGCCAGTAGTATCGCGGGGATGGAAGGAAACACCATATATTTT; CDR3: CASSIAGMEGNTIYF
V: TRBV30; D: .; J: TRBJ1-5; size: few; DNA: TGTGCCTGGAGTGTACAGGGTTATCAGCCCCAGCATTTT; CDR3: CAWSVQGYQPQHF
V: TRBV19; D: TRBD2; J: TRBJ2-1; size: few; DNA: TGTGCCAGTAGTATGACTAGCCCGGACAATGAGCAGTTCTTC; CDR3: CASSMTSPDNEQFF
V: TRBV28; D: .; J: TRBJ1-4; size: .; DNA: TGTGCCAGCAGTTTCCTCGGCTACGATGAAAAACTGTTTTTT; CDR3: CASSFLGYDEKLFF
V: TRBV6-6; D: .; J: TRBJ1-1; size: .; DNA: TGTGCCAGCAGTTACCCGCGGATGGCTTTCTTT; CDR3: CASSYPRMAFF
V: TRBV27; D: .; J: TRBJ2-1; size: .; DNA: TGTGCCAGCGCCGTTGCGGTGTCCTACAATGAGCAGTTCTTC; CDR3: CASAVAVSYNEQFF
V: TRBV7-9; D: .; J: TRBJ2-3; size: many; DNA: TGTGCCAGCAGCCCAGCGCCGCTACGGGTCACAGATACGCAGTATTTT; CDR3: CASSPAPLRVTDTQYF
V: TRBV7-6; D: TRBD1; J: TRBJ1-1; size: many; DNA: TGTGCCAGCAGCTACACCGACAGGGCCACTGAAGCTTTCTTT; CDR3: CASSYTDRATEAFF
V: TRBV7-2; D: TRBD1; J: TRBJ1-5; size: many; DNA: TGTGCCAGCAGCCCGCGGACAGGTCCCAATCAGCCCCAGCATTTT; CDR3: CASSPRTGPNQPQHF
V: TRBV7-2; D: .; J: TRBJ1-1; size: many; DNA: TGTGCCAGCAGCTTCACGAATATGAACACTGAAGCTTTCTTT; CDR3: CASSFTNMNTEAFF
V: TRBV12-3/TRBV12-4; D: .; J: TRBJ2-1; size: few; DNA: TGTGCCAGCAGTTTAGCGGGAGGAGGGCCCAATGAGCAGTTCTTC; CDR3: CASSLAGGGPNEQFF
V: TRBV6-5; D: .; J: TRBJ1-3; size: .; DNA: TGTGCCAGCAGTTACGCCCTGGAGGGGTCTGGAAACACCATATATTTT; CDR3: CASSYALEGSGNTIYF
V: TRBV5-1; D: TRBD1; J: TRBJ1-6; size: few; DNA: TGCGCCAGCAGCGGGGACAGTTATAATTCACCCCTCCACTTT; CDR3: CASSGDSYNSPLHF